This T cell receptor (beta chain) was identified in a study of blood T cells in healthy people across ages. Turning to this clonotype: Its antigen is unknown.

The V gene end was trimmed by 6 bases and the J gene end by 8 bases; junction bases not matched to a gene: 13. There are 16 residues in the CDR3. Germline assignment: CDR1 WNHNN and CDR2 SYGVQD (reference sequence). A second PCR, run for roughly 7 to 11 cycles, used a sample-barcoded 5' primer plus a J-beta primer mix. MiXCR, applied by TCRdb to the 5' RACE reads, yields one record per CDR3 protein. The sample includes roughly 900,000 distinct CDR3 sequences, around 28% of them seen just once. PBMCs were isolated at a quantity of at least 6 million per sample. Notes on the study in general: Long-lived donors exceeded aged donors in naive CD4+ cells and diversity.

This TCR derives from a woman over 75 in good health. The specimen was blood. This rearrangement joins TRBV10-1 to TRBJ2-6; TRBD1 matches at 7 bases. DNA for the CDR3: TGCGCCAGCAGCACCAAAACAGGGGTCGGGACCAACGTCCTGACTTTC. Encoded protein: CASSTKTGVGTNVLTF.